This record looks at one TCR beta chain sequence and its context. Its antigen remains unidentified. The data were obtained in a study of cytomegalovirus exposure and HLA in healthy donors. V lost 3 bases and J lost 12, with 18 bases in between. CDR3 length equals 13 residues. CDR1 is MDHEN and CDR2 is SYDVKM in the germline V gene. The study's findings and limits: Sequencing likely caused a cluster of highly shared sequence variants.

The PCR contained 60 Vbeta and 13 Jbeta primers. Sequenced by immunoSEQ multiplex PCR; TCRdb stores in-frame clones only, minus some. In the table there are 150,000 to 200,000 clones, around 84% of which are singletons. The V gene is TRBV28, the J gene TRBJ2-7; the D gene is possibly TRBD1 (5 bases). Sequences were obtained from PBMCs. This TCR derives from a male donor in good health and CMV-seropositive. Here the CDR3 reads CASSLGQDRGMYF. CDR3 coding DNA: TGTGCCAGCAGTTTGGGCCAGGATAGGGGAATGTACTTC. Using reference TRBV28 and TRBJ2-7 for the parts outside the CDR3, the full variable domain is DVKVTQSSRYLVKRTGEKVFLECVQDMDHENMFWYRQDPGLGLRLIYFSYDVKMKEKGDIPEGYSVSREKKERFSLILESASTNQTSMYLCASSLGQDRGMYFGPGTRLTVT.